Listed below are T cell receptor beta chains from one sample, sequenced in a study of blood T cell repertoires in COVID-19. Profiled with immunoSEQ multiplex PCR; TCRdb holds only in-frame clones, not every one. Of roughly 290,000 clones in the sample, 80% to 90% were seen once. Sequencing was performed on PBMCs or T cells enriched from blood (not recorded which). These receptors were taken from a man under 40 who had recovered from COVID-19. Each CDR3 is given with its conserved first and last residue. D genes are given only for firm matches. Only some rows state a clone size, as once, few, many or a class for expanded clones.

clone_size d_call j_call v_call cdr3_nt cdr3_aa
- TRBD1 TRBJ2-7 TRBV10-3 TGTGCCATCAGTGACGGCGACAGGGGAAGGTACGAGCAGTACTTC CAISDGDRGRYEQYF
few - TRBJ2-2 TRBV3-1/TRBV3-2 TGTGCCAGCAGCCCCGGACAGCTCACCGGGGAGCTGTTTTTT CASSPGQLTGELFF
- - TRBJ1-2 TRBV7-8 TGTGCCAGCAGCATCGCACAGGGAAATGGCTACACCTTC CASSIAQGNGYTF
- TRBD1 TRBJ2-7 TRBV7-2 TGTGCCAGCAGCTTAACGGGACAGAACTACGAGCAGTACTTC CASSLTGQNYEQYF
- - TRBJ2-1 TRBV7-9 TGTGCCAGCAGCTTAGTCGGGACACCTAACAATGAGCAGTTCTTC CASSLVGTPNNEQFF
once - TRBJ1-1 TRBV18 TGTGCCAGCTCACCCGGGCTGCCGGGATACACTGAAGCTTTCTTT CASSPGLPGYTEAFF
- - TRBJ2-3 TRBV5-6 TGTGCCAGCAGTCCAGGGCTAGATACGCAGTATTTT CASSPGLDTQYF
- TRBD1 TRBJ2-4 TRBV4-2 TGTGCCAGCAGCCAAGAATTGGACAGGGGGGGGTACTTC CASSQELDRGGYF
- - TRBJ2-6 TRBV4-1 TGCGCCAGCAGCCGAGCCCAATCTGGGGCCAACGTCCTGACTTTC CASSRAQSGANVLTF
- - TRBJ2-7 TRBV30 TGTGCCTGGAGTGGAGCGTTGACAGGTTCCTACGAGCAGTACTTC CAWSGALTGSYEQYF
- - TRBJ2-7 TRBV6-5 TGTGCCAGCAGCGGAATGGGGGGGGCTCCCCACGAGCAGTACTTC CASSGMGGAPHEQYF
- TRBD1 TRBJ2-7 TRBV7-2 TGTGCCAGCAGCTTTGGGGACAGGGGAGTTTACGAGCAGTACTTC CASSFGDRGVYEQYF
- - TRBJ1-2 TRBV18 TGTGCCAGCTCACCAGCGGCAGGGGCTAATGGCTACACCTTC CASSPAAGANGYTF
few - TRBJ2-3 TRBV19 TGTGCCAGTAGTATCCGGGGGTCCAGGAGCACAGATACGCAGTATTTT CASSIRGSRSTDTQYF
- - TRBJ2-3 TRBV7-2 TGTGCCAGCAGCCCACAGCTAGCGAGAGGTAACGCGCAGTATTTT CASSPQLARGNAQYF
- TRBD1 TRBJ1-6 TRBV2 TGTGCCAGCAGTGGTATTGGACAGGGCGGTTCACCCCTCCACTTT CASSGIGQGGSPLHF
- - TRBJ2-2 TRBV6-2/TRBV6-3 TGTGCCAGCAGTTATTCCGCCCAGGGGGGTGCCGGGGAGCTGTTTTTT CASSYSAQGGAGELFF
- TRBD1 TRBJ2-3 TRBV2 TGTGCCAGCAACTTGGACAGGGCTTCTAGCACAGATACGCAGTATTTT CASNLDRASSTDTQYF
- TRBD1 TRBJ1-2 TRBV4-3 TGCGCCAGCAGCCAAGCGCTACAGGGGAGCTATGGCTACACCTTC CASSQALQGSYGYTF
once - TRBJ2-6 TRBV6-4 TGTGCCAGCAGCACCCAGGCTTCTGGGGCCAACGTCCTGACTTTC CASSTQASGANVLTF
- - TRBJ2-3 TRBV6-6 TGTGCCAGCAGTCGATCGACAGCCACAGATACGCAGTATTTT CASSRSTATDTQYF
- - TRBJ1-1 TRBV4-1 TGCGCCAGCAGCCAAGTAGCGAGCATGAACACTGAAGCTTTCTTT CASSQVASMNTEAFF
- TRBD2 TRBJ2-3 TRBV7-8 TGTGCCAGCAGCCTAACTAGCGGGGGGGCCAGTCGATTTGCAGATACGCAGTATTTT CASSLTSGGASRFADTQYF
- TRBD1 TRBJ1-3 TRBV13 TGTGCCAGCAGAGACAGGGGTTCTGGAAACACCATATATTTT CASRDRGSGNTIYF
- - TRBJ1-4 TRBV30 TGTGCCTGGAGTGTTGGGGGGTTTGAAAAACTGTTTTTT CAWSVGGFEKLFF
- TRBD1 TRBJ1-4 TRBV10-3 TGTGCCATCAGTGTCGGACAGGGGGCGGGTGAAAAACTGTTTTTT CAISVGQGAGEKLFF
- - TRBJ1-2 TRBV27 TGTGCCAGCAGTCTCTCCCCGCCGGGGGTTTATGGCTACACCTTC CASSLSPPGVYGYTF
- TRBD2 TRBJ2-3 TRBV3-1/TRBV3-2 TGTGCCAGCAGCCAGGGACTAGCGGGGCAAGATACGCAGTATTTT CASSQGLAGQDTQYF
- - TRBJ2-6 TRBV6-4 TGTGCCAGCAGCCCGACTATACTGCCCTCTGGGGCCAACGTCCTGACTTTC CASSPTILPSGANVLTF
- - TRBJ1-1 TRBV5-4 TGTGCCAGCAGCTTGCGGGGTAACACTGAAGCTTTCTTT CASSLRGNTEAFF
many TRBD1 TRBJ1-4 TRBV15 TGTGCCACCTCCCAAAGACAGGGGGAGGGTGAAAAACTGTTTTTT CATSQRQGEGEKLFF
- - TRBJ2-3 TRBV2 TGTGCCAGCAGACGGGACAAGACTAGCACAGATACGCAGTATTTT CASRRDKTSTDTQYF
- TRBD1 TRBJ1-2 TRBV6-2/TRBV6-3 TGTGCCAGCAGCCCCACGGACAGGGGGCGGGGAGGCTACACCTTC CASSPTDRGRGGYTF
- - TRBJ1-6 TRBV7-2 TGTGCCAGCAGCTTAGCTCAGGGCGAAACCCTCCACTTT CASSLAQGETLHF
- - TRBJ1-2 TRBV11-2 TGTGCCAGCAGCCCTGACTCTAACTATGGCTACACCTTC CASSPDSNYGYTF
- - TRBJ1-1 TRBV7-2 TGTGCCAGCAACCCAGGAGCTTTCTTT CASNPGAFF
- TRBD2 TRBJ2-1 TRBV2 TGTGCCAGCGGGGTAGCGGGGGGAGGTGAGCAGTTCTTC CASGVAGGGEQFF
- TRBD1 TRBJ1-1 TRBV2 TGTGCCAGCAGTGGAAAAACAGGGGGCGTAGAAGCTTTCTTT CASSGKTGGVEAFF
- - TRBJ1-1 TRBV2 TGTGCCAGCAGTCTGGGGGGGTTCACTGAAGCTTTCTTT CASSLGGFTEAFF